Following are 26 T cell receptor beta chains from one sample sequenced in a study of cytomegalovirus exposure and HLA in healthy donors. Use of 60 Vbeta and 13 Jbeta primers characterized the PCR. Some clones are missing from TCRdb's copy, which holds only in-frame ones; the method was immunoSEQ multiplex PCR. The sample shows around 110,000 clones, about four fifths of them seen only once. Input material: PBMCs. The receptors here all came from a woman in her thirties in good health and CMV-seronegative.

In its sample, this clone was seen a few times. CDR3 DNA: TGTGCCAGCAGCCTGGAGGGAGGGACAGGGGTTAACTATGGCTACACCTTC. This translates into CASSLEGGTGVNYGYTF. The chain combines TRBV5-8 with TRBJ1-2; 10 bases match TRBD1. Germline V gene data show CDR1 as SGHTS and CDR2 as YDEGEE. CDR3 length equals 17 residues. With 4 bases clipped from V and 1 base from J, the junction kept 10 bases outside the gene matches.

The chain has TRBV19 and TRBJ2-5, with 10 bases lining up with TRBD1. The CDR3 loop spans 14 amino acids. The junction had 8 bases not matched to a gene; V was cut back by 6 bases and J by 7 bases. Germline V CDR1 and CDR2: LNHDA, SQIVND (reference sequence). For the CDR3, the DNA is TGTGCCAGTAGCACCGGGACAGGGGTTGGGACCCAGTACTTC. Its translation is CASSTGTGVGTQYF.

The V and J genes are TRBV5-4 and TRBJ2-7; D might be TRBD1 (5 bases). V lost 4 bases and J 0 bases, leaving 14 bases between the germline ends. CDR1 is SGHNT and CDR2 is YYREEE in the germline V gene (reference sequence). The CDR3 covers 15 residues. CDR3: CASSRWGGSSYEQYF. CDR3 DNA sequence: TGTGCCAGCAGCCGGTGGGGCGGCAGCTCCTACGAGCAGTACTTC.

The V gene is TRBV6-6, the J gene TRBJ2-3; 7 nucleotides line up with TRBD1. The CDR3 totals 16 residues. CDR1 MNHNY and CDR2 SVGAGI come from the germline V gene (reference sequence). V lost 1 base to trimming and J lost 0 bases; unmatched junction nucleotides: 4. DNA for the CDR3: TGTGCCAGCAGTTACTATAGGGGGCCGAGCACAGATACGCAGTATTTT. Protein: CASSYYRGPSTDTQYF.

The CDR3 here is CASSSPQEWPGKNTEAFF. The DNA for the CDR3 is TGTGCCAGCAGTTCCCCTCAGGAGTGGCCGGGGAAAAACACTGAAGCTTTCTTT. V usage is TRBV28 and J usage is TRBJ1-1; D is undetermined. The CDR3 has 18 residues. CDR1 and CDR2 (germline): MDHEN, SYDVKM. V lost 4 bases to trimming and J lost 2 bases, with 23 bases between them.

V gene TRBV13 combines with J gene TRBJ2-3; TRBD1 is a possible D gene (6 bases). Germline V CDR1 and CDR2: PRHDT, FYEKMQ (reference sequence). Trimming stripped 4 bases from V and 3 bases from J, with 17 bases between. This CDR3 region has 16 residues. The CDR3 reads CASSSPGTMLTDTQYF. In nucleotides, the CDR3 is TGTGCCAGCAGCTCACCCGGGACAATGCTGACAGATACGCAGTATTTT. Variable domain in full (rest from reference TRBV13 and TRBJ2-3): AAGVIQSPRHLIKEKRETATLKCYPIPRHDTVYWYQQGPGQDPQFLISFYEKMQSDKGSIPDRFSAQQFSDYHSELNMSSLELGDSALYFCASSSPGTMLTDTQYFGPGTRLTVL.

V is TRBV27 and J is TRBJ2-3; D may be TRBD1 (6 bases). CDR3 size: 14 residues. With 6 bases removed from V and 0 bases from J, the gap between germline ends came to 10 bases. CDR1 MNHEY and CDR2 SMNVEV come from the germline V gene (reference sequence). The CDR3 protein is CASSWTASTDTQYF. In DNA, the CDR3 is TGTGCCAGCAGCTGGACAGCTAGCACAGATACGCAGTATTTT.

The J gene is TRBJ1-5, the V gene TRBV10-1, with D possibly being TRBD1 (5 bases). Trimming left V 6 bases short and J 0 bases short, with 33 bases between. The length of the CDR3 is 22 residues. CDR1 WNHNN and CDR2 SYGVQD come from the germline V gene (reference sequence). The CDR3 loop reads CASRGPTYPRQSPLNSNQPQHF. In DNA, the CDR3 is TGCGCCAGCAGGGGTCCGACATATCCCCGACAGTCCCCTCTAAATAGCAATCAGCCCCAGCATTTT.

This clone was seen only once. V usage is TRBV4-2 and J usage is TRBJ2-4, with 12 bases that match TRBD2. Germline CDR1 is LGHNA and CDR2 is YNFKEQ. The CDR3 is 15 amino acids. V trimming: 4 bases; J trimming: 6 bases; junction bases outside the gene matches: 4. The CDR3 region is CASSPLLAGGNIQYF. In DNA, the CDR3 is TGTGCCAGCAGCCCCCTACTAGCGGGAGGAAACATTCAGTACTTC.

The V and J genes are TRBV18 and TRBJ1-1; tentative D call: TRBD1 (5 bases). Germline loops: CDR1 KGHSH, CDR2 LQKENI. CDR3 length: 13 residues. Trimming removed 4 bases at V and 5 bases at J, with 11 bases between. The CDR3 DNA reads TGTGCCAGCTCACAACTGGAGGGGACTGAAGCTTTCTTT. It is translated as CASSQLEGTEAFF.

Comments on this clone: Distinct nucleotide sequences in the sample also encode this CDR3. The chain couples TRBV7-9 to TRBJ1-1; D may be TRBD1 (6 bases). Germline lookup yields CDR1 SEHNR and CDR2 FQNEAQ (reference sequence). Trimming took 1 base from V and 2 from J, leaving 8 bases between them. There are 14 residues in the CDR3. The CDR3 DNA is TGTGCCAGCAGCTTAGGGACAGCAAACACTGAAGCTTTCTTT. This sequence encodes CASSLGTANTEAFF.

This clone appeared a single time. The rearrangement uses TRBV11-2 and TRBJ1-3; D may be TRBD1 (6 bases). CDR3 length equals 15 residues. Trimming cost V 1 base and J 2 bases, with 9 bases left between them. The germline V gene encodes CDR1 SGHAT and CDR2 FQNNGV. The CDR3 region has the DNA TGTGCCAGCAGCTTAGTGGGACAAGCTGGAAACACCATATATTTT. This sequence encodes CASSLVGQAGNTIYF.

The CDR3 region is CASSPGQGRQETQYF. In DNA form, the CDR3 reads TGTGCCAGCTCACCGGGACAGGGGAGGCAAGAGACCCAGTACTTC. This chain joins TRBV18 and TRBJ2-5, with TRBD1 matching 10 bases. The CDR3 totals 15 residues. With 3 bases clipped from V and 2 bases from J, the junction kept 3 bases outside the gene matches. Germline values: CDR1 KGHSH, CDR2 LQKENI.

DNA for the CDR3: TGTGCCAGCTCACGAAATTCGGAGGCTAACACTGAAGCTTTCTTT. This codes for CASSRNSEANTEAFF. The rearrangement joins TRBV18 to TRBJ1-1; no clear D. The CDR3 extends over 15 amino acids. The V gene's germline CDR1 is KGHSH and CDR2 LQKENI. V gave up 4 bases and J gave up 2 bases, with 14 bases separating them.

In nucleotides, the CDR3 is TGTGCCTCAAGGGGAGGACTAGCGCCTACCTACGAGCAGTACTTC. It is translated as CASRGGLAPTYEQYF. J is TRBJ2-7 and V is TRBV6-1; 9 bases map to TRBD2. The CDR3 spans 15 residues. V trimming: 11 bases; J trimming: 2 bases; junction bases outside the gene matches: 13. Per germline, CDR1 MNHNS and CDR2 SASEGT.

CDR3: CASSLPQLNTEAFF. CDR3 bases: TGCGCCAGCAGCTTGCCACAGTTGAACACTGAAGCTTTCTTT. The chain links TRBV5-1 to TRBJ1-1; D remains unclear. Germline CDR1 reads SGHRS; CDR2 reads YFSETQ. V lost 1 base, J lost 0 bases, and 7 bases lay in between. The CDR3 totals 14 residues.

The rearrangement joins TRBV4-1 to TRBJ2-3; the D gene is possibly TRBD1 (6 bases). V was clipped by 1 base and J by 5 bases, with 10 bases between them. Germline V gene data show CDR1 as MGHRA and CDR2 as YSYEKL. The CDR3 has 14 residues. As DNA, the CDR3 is TGCGCCAGCAGCCAAGGGGGGCGGCAAGATACGCAGTATTTT. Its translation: CASSQGGRQDTQYF.

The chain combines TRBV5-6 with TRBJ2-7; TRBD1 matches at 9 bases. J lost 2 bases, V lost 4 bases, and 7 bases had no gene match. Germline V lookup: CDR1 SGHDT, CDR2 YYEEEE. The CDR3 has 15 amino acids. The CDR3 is CASSPRTGVTYEQYF. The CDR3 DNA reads TGTGCCAGCAGCCCGAGGACAGGGGTAACCTACGAGCAGTACTTC.

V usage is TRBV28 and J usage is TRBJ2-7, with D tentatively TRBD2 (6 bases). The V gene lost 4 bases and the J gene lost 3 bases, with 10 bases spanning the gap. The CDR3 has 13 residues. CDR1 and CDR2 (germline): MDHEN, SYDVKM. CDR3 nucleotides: TGTGCCAGCAGTTCCGGGACTTTCTACGAGCAGTACTTC. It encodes CASSSGTFYEQYF.

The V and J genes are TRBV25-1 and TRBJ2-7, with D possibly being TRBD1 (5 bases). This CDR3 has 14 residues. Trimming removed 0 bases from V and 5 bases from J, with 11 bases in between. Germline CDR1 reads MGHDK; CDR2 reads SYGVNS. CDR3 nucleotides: TGTGCCAGCAGTGAATATGGGGCTCTCGACGAGCAGTACTTC. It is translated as CASSEYGALDEQYF.

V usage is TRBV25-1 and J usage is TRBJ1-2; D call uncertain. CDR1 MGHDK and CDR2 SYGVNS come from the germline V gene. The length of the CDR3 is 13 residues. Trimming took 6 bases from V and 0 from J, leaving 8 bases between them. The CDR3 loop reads CASRSGTNYGYTF. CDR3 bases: TGTGCCAGCAGGTCGGGGACTAACTATGGCTACACCTTC.

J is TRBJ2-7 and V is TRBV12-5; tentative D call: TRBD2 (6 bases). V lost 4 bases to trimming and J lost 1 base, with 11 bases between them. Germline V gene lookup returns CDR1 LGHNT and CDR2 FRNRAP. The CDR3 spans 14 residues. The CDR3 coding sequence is TGTGCTAGTGGTTGGGACTCACCGTCCTACGAGCAGTACTTC. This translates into CASGWDSPSYEQYF.

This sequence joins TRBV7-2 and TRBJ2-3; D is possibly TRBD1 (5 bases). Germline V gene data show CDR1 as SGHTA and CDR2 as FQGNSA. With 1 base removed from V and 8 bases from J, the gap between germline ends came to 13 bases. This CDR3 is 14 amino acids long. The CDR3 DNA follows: TGTGCCAGCAGCTTAGATCAGGGATACGGTACGCAGTATTTT. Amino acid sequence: CASSLDQGYGTQYF. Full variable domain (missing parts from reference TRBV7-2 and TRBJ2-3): GAGVSQSPSNKVTEKGKDVELRCDPISGHTALYWYRQSLGQGLEFLIYFQGNSAPDKSGLPSDRFSAERTGGSVSTLTIQRTQQEDSAVYLCASSLDQGYGTQYFGPGTRLTVL.

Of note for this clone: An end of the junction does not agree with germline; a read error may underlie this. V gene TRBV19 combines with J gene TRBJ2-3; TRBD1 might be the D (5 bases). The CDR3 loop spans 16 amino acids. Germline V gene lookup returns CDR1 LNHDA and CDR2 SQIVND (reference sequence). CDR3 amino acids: CANSRGWQGSTDTQYF. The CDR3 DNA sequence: TGTGCCAATAGTAGGGGCTGGCAGGGTAGCACAGATACGCAGTATTTT.

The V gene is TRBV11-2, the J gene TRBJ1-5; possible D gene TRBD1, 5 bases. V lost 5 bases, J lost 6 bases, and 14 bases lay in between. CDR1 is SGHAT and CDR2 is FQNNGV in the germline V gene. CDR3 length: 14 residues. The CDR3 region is CASSPGGFGQPQHF. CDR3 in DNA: TGTGCCAGCAGCCCGGGGGGGTTTGGTCAGCCCCAGCATTTT. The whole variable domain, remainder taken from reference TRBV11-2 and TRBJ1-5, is EAGVAQSPRYKIIEKRQSVAFWCNPISGHATLYWYQQILGQGPKLLIQFQNNGVVDDSQLPKDRFSAERLKGVDSTLKIQPAKLEDSAVYLCASSPGGFGQPQHFGDGTRLSIL.

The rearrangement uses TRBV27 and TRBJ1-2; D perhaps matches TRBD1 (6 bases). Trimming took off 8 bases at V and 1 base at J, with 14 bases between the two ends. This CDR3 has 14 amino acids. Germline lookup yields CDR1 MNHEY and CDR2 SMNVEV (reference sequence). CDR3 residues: CASSGASNNYGYTF. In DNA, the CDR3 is TGTGCCAGCTCAGGGGCTTCCAATAACTATGGCTACACCTTC.